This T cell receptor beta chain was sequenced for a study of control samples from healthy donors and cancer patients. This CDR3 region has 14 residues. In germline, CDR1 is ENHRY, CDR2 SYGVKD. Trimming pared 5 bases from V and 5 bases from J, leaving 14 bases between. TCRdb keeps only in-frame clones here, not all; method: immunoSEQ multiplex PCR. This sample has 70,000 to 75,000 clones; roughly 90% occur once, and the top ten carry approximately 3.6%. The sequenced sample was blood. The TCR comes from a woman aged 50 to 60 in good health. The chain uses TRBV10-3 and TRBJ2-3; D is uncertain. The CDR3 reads CAISPSSAGDTQYF. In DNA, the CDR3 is TGTGCCATCAGTCCAAGCAGTGCTGGAGATACGCAGTATTTT.